This T cell receptor beta chain was captured by sequencing in a study of T cell repertoires in cytomegalovirus infection. The junction had 5 bases not matched to a gene; V was cut back by 6 bases and J by 8 bases. Germline CDR1 MNHEY, CDR2 SVGEGT. There are 14 residues in the CDR3. In TCRdb, the reads were re-called with MiXCR into one record per CDR3 protein. The sample yields fewer than 700,000 distinct CDR3 sequences, 24% seen once. This clonotype was detected a few times. Sequencing input: CD8+ T cells from PBMCs. The V call is TRBV6-2 or TRBV6-3, the J call TRBJ1-6; 9 bases fit TRBD1. This TCR derives from a human donor in good health (CMV status not recorded). Some clones in this sample may be carry-over from other donors' samples. The CDR3 DNA reads TGTGCCAGCAGGGAGACAGGGGGGTATTCACCCCTCCACTTT. Amino acid sequence: CASRETGGYSPLHF.